Reported below is one T cell receptor (beta chain). This clonotype was found a few times. It lacks a known antigen. One base away there is no much larger clone; base qualities are not given. Library preparation used 5' RACE. Sequencing used an Illumina HiSeq 2000. Template switching added a universal primer binding site, and the final cDNA carried a unique molecular identifier that allowed TCR cDNA molecules to be counted accurately. First-strand cDNA for TCR alpha and beta chains was synthesized from specific primers in the conserved constant-segment region. To control for contamination, every cDNA library carried two barcodes: a SMART-Mk sample barcode plus Illumina barcodes. TruSeq adapter sequences, together with Illumina sample barcodes, were added in two successive PCR steps. TCR alpha and beta cDNA libraries were sequenced on the Illumina HiSeq platform with custom primers. As for how the authors treated the data: MiGEC was used to process raw reads and extract unique molecular identifiers, and MiXCR was used to find CDR3 positions. For each individual, recombination models were inferred using an EM algorithm with the repgenHMM and IGoR tools. The analysis of shared clonotypes was done with the tcR package in R, with sharing normalized by the product of cloneset sizes. Out-of-frame nonproductive sequences were analyzed to study raw recombination free of thymic and clonal selection effects. The public reads were quality trimmed at Q25 with fastp and then assembled into clones with MiXCR by TCRdb, keeping productive beta chains. Merged by CDR3 protein, the rows form single entries marked with the most common genes and DNA. TCRdb assigned the V and J calls; the authors' analysis was not used. This sample gives roughly 1.6 million distinct CDR3 sequences in total; about 32% of them show up just once. Together, the top ten hold less than 0.35% of the sample.

Counted from cysteine to phenylalanine, this CDR3 has 14 amino acids. Of all the DNA, just the CDR3 is kept, 42 bases in frame from base 1. The V end loses 0 bases and the J end loses 4 bases, and a stretch of 10 bases separates them. Looking up the germline V gene (reference sequence) yields CDR1 SGHKS and CDR2 YYEKEE. These data belong to a study of identical twins (dated by TCRdb to about 2016). In terms of the full investigation: To test whether fetal clonotypes persist, this study deep-sequenced TCR alpha and beta repertoires from monozygotic twins, from unrelated adults of various ages, and from cord blood. Replicate twin experiments were performed at different times using different library preparation protocols to rule out contamination.

Beyond this particular receptor, the publication reports: A weaker excess of twin sharing was found in beta out-of-frame sequences because the signal-to-noise ratio was lowered by fewer shared sequences. Abundant cord blood beta clonotypes had fewer insertions, young adult naive repertoires showed a similar but weaker trend, and memory repertoires showed no such trend. Compared with coincidental sharing between unrelated individuals, out-of-frame TCR alpha sequences shared between twins showed an excess of sequences with low generation probability. Invariant T cells such as MAIT and iNKT could partly confound zero-insertion analyses, though diverse VJ usage argued against this for most clonotypes. Because the same donors could not be followed over many years, the conclusions relied on cross-sectional statistical analysis. In monozygotic twins, recombination models systematically underestimated out-of-frame TCR alpha sharing, but the models matched the sharing seen between unrelated individuals.

Every donor in the study was a healthy Caucasian. The V and J segments used are TRBV5-5 and TRBJ1-1; the D gene is not confidently resolved. The sequenced material came from cord blood. This clonotype was sampled from a newborn girl in good health. The bases read TGTGCCAGCAGCTTGGTAGGAGGTTTCACTGAAGCTTTCTTT. It encodes CASSLVGGFTEAFF.